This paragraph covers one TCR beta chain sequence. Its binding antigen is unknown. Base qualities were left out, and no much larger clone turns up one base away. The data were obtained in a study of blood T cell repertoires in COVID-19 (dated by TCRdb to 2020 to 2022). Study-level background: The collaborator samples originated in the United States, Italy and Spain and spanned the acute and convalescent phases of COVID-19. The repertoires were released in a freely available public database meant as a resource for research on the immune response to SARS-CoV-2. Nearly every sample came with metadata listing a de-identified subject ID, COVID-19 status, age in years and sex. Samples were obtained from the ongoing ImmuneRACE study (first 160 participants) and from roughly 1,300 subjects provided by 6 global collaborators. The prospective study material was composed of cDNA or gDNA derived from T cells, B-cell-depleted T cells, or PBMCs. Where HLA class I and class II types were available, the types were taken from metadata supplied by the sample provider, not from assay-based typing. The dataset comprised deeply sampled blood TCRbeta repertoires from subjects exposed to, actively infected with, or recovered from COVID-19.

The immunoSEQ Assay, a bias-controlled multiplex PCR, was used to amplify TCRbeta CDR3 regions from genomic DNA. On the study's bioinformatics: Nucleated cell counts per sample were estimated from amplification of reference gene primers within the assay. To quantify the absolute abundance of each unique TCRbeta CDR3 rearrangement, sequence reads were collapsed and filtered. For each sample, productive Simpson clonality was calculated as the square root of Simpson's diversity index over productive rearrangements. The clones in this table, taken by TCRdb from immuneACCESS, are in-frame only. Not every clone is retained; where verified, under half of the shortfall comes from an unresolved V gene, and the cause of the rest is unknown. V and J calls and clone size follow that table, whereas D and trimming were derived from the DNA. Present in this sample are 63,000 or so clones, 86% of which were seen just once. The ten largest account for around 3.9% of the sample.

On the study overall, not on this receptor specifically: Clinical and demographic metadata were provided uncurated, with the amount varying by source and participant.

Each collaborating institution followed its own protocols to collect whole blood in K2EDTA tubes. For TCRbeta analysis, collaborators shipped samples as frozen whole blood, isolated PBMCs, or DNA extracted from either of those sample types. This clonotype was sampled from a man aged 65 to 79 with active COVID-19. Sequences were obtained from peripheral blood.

The nucleotides are TGTGCCACCAGCAGAGCTCCGGGACAGGGGGAGACCCAGTACTTC. The resulting protein is CATSRAPGQGETQYF. The rearrangement joined TRBV15 to TRBJ2-5, with 10 bases matching TRBD1. Here V drops 1 base and J drops 5 bases, and the junction holds 4 bases not matched to any gene. CDR1 and CDR2 are read off the germline V gene (reference sequence) as LNHNV and YYDKDF. Reading from cysteine to phenylalanine, the CDR3 counts 15 amino acids. The entry retains the CDR3 DNA only, 45 bases that are in frame from base 1.